This T cell receptor (beta chain) appears in the sequencing data of a study of blood T cell repertoires in COVID-19. Method: immunoSEQ multiplex PCR; TCRdb's copy keeps in-frame clones and lacks some. The table lists 180,000 or so clones, almost 85% of them singletons, with approximately 11% in the top ten. The sequence was collected from a man in his fifties or sixties who had recovered from COVID-19. Sample: PBMCs or T cells enriched from blood (not recorded which).

The CDR3 DNA sequence: TGCAGCGTTGTGTCGCGCTCTGGAAACACCATATATTTT. Encoded protein: CSVVSRSGNTIYF. This chain joins TRBV29-1 and TRBJ1-3, with D unclear. The germline CDR1 and CDR2 sequences are SQVTM and ANQGSEA. This CDR3 has 13 amino acids. Trimming removed 4 bases from V and 0 bases from J, with 7 bases in between. The whole variable domain, remainder taken from reference TRBV29-1 and TRBJ1-3, is SAVISQKPSRDICQRGTSLTIQCQVDSQVTMMFWYRQQPGQSLTLIATANQGSEATYESGFVIDKFPISRPNLTFSTLTVSNMSPEDSSIYLCSVVSRSGNTIYFGEGSWLTVV.